A selection of T cell receptor beta chains follows, all from one sample in a study of blood T cell repertoires in COVID-19. Only in-frame clones appear in the TCRdb table, and some are missing; sequencing was by immunoSEQ multiplex PCR. The sample carries more than 200,000 clones, approximately 80% recorded once. Sequenced input: PBMCs or T cells enriched from blood (not recorded which). These receptors were taken from a woman aged 40 to 50 with acute COVID-19. Each CDR3 is given with its conserved first and last residue. D genes are given only for firm matches. Expanded clones get a size class; other rows say once, few or many, or leave the size out.

- TRBJ1-1 - TRBV3-1/TRBV3-2 TGTGCCAGCAGCCCCCCCCAGTGGAGGGACACTGAAGCTTTCTTT CASSPPQWRDTEAFF
- TRBJ1-2 - TRBV9 TGTGCCAGCAGCGTAGCTGCACAGCTTAACTATGGCTACACCTTC CASSVAAQLNYGYTF
- TRBJ1-2 - TRBV29-1 TGCAGCGTTGAAGGTACAGGGATGCGCGGCTACACCTTC CSVEGTGMRGYTF
- TRBJ2-2 - TRBV28 TGTGCCATCCCAGGGTCTTCCAACACCGGGGAGCTGTTTTTT CAIPGSSNTGELFF
- TRBJ2-7 - TRBV11-2 TGTGCCAGCCGGGACACAGGGTTGGTTTTTCAGTACTTC CASRDTGLVFQYF
- TRBJ1-4 - TRBV7-8 TGTGCCAGCAGCTTAGTGGCCCAGTCTTATGAAAAACTGTTTTTT CASSLVAQSYEKLFF
few TRBJ2-2 - TRBV7-3 TGTGCCAGCAGCTTAGGTCGGGGCCCGGCGGGAACCGGGGAGCTGTTTTTT CASSLGRGPAGTGELFF
- TRBJ1-1 TRBD1 TRBV18 TGTGCCAGCTCACGGTCGGACAGGGCGAACACTGAAGCTTTCTTT CASSRSDRANTEAFF
few TRBJ1-2 TRBD1 TRBV7-8 TGTGCCAGCAGCCGGTTTGCTGGACAGGGAAACTATGGCTACACCTTC CASSRFAGQGNYGYTF
- TRBJ2-7 TRBD1 TRBV11-3 TGTGCCAGCAGAACGACAGGGACCGAGCAGTACTTC CASRTTGTEQYF
- TRBJ2-3 - TRBV12-5 TGTGCTAGTGGCCGGACAGGCACAGATACGCAGTATTTT CASGRTGTDTQYF
few TRBJ2-1 - TRBV28 TGTGCCAGCAGTTTGACCAGCGGATTTAACAATGAGCAGTTCTTC CASSLTSGFNNEQFF
- TRBJ2-3 - TRBV28 TGTGCCAGCAGTTTACCCACGGCGGGCGCAGATACGCAGTATTTT CASSLPTAGADTQYF
- TRBJ1-4 - TRBV30 TGTGCCTGGAGTGTACAGAGTGAAAAACTGTTTTTT CAWSVQSEKLFF
- TRBJ2-2 TRBD2 TRBV28 TGTGCCAGCCTGTCCCCTGGCGGGAGGGCCAACACCGGGGAGCTGTTTTTT CASLSPGGRANTGELFF
- TRBJ1-2 TRBD1 TRBV7-2 TGTGCCAGCAGTTTCTCAGGACGGGACAGGTCTGGCTACACCTTC CASSFSGRDRSGYTF
once TRBJ1-2 - TRBV6-2/TRBV6-3 TGTGCCAGCAGTAACGGTGGTGGCTATGGCTACACCTTC CASSNGGGYGYTF
- TRBJ1-2 - TRBV6-5 TGTGCCAGCAGGCGGGGAGTTTTCTATGGCTACACCTTC CASRRGVFYGYTF
once TRBJ2-7 TRBD1 TRBV29-1 TGCAGCGTTGACGCCGGGACAGGTACTACCTACGAGCAGTACTTC CSVDAGTGTTYEQYF
- TRBJ2-5 TRBD2 TRBV10-3 TGTGCCATCAGTGAGGGGAGGGAAGAGACCCAGTACTTC CAISEGREETQYF
- TRBJ2-2 TRBD1 TRBV24-1 TGTGCCACCAGTGATTTGCCGTCAGGGGGGAACACCGGGGAGCTGTTTTTT CATSDLPSGGNTGELFF
- TRBJ2-7 TRBD2 TRBV6-2/TRBV6-3 TGTGCCAGCAGCACCGGACTAGCGGGAGGGTCCCACGAGCAGTACTTC CASSTGLAGGSHEQYF
- TRBJ1-5 - TRBV5-6 TGTGCCAGCAGCGCGGCCGGTGGCAATCAGCCCCAGCATTTT CASSAAGGNQPQHF
- TRBJ2-7 - TRBV19 TGTGCCAGTAGTATCGCTGAGGGATCTAGATCCTACGAGCAGTACTTC CASSIAEGSRSYEQYF
- TRBJ1-4 TRBD1 TRBV28 TGTGCCAGCAGTATGACAGGGGTAGTAACTAATGAAAAACTGTTTTTT CASSMTGVVTNEKLFF
- TRBJ1-2 TRBD1 TRBV5-1 TGCGCCAGCAGCGAATCGGGACAGGGAGTGAGGGGCTACACCTTC CASSESGQGVRGYTF
- TRBJ1-6 - TRBV5-1 TGCGCCAGCAGCTTGGATAACATTAATTCACCCCTCCACTTT CASSLDNINSPLHF
- TRBJ2-1 TRBD2 TRBV27 TGTGCCAGCAGTCCTCGGAGTGGGAGGGGCCATGAGCAGTTCTTC CASSPRSGRGHEQFF
- TRBJ1-1 TRBD1 TRBV7-2 TGTGCCAGCAGCCGGACAGGGATGAACACTGAAGCTTTCTTT CASSRTGMNTEAFF
- TRBJ2-5 - TRBV18 TGTGCCAGCTCACCAGCACGGGTCAGAGAGACCCAGTACTTC CASSPARVRETQYF
- TRBJ1-5 - TRBV6-8 TGTGCCAGCAGTTACTCGCGGGCTCGCAATCAGCCCCAGCATTTT CASSYSRARNQPQHF
many TRBJ2-7 TRBD1 TRBV27 TGTGCCAGCAGTCAGCGTGGACAGGGCTTCTACGAGCAGTACTTC CASSQRGQGFYEQYF